This T cell receptor beta chain was captured in a study of T cells in Graves' hyperthyroidism and ophthalmopathy. This clonotype was observed many times. RNA transcripts gave rise to amplified TCR beta CDR3 regions. Initially, a first-round RT-PCR of the TCR CDR3 employed the HTBI primer set. One entry per CDR3 protein results from TCRdb running MiXCR on the multiplex PCR reads. Among some 360,000 distinct CDR3 sequences listed, around 18% were seen once. The V gene lost 1 base and the J gene lost 0 bases, with 13 bases spanning the gap. The CDR3 has 15 residues. Germline CDR1 SQVTM, CDR2 ANQGSEA. The diagnostic basis comprised clinical symptoms, serum thyroxine and TRAb, thyroid ultrasound and orbital computed tomography.

The sequence was obtained from a woman between 40 and 55 years old with Graves' ophthalmopathy. The specimen sequenced was blood. This chain links TRBV29-1 with TRBJ2-7, with D unresolved. The CDR3 region is CSVEVRRKSSYEQYF. The CDR3 region has the DNA TGCAGCGTTGAAGTTCGGAGAAAAAGCTCCTACGAGCAGTACTTC.